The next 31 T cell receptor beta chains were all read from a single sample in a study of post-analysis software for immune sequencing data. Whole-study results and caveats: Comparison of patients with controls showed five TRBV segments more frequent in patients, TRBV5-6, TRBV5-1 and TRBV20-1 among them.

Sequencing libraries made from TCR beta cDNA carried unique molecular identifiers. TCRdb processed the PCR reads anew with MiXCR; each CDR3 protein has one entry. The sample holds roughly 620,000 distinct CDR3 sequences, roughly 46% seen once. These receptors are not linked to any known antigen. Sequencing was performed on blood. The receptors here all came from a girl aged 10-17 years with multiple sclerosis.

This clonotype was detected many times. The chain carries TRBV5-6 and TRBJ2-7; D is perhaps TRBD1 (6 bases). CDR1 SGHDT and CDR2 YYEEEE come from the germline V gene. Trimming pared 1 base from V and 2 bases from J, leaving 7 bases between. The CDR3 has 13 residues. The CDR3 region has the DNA TGTGCCAGCAGCTTGTACAGGGCCTACGAGCAGTACTTC. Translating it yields CASSLYRAYEQYF.

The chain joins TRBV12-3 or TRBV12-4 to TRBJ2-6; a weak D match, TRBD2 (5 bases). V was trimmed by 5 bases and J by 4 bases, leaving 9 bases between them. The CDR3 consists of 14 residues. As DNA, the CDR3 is TGTGCCAGCAGTCGGGGATCCGGGGCCAACGTCCTGACTTTC. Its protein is CASSRGSGANVLTF.

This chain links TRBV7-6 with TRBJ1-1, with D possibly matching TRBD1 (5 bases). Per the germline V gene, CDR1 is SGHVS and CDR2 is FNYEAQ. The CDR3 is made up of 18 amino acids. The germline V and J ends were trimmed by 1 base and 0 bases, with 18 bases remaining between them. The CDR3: CASSLGGATGNMNTEAFF. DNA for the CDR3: TGTGCCAGCAGCTTAGGAGGGGCAACAGGAAATATGAACACTGAAGCTTTCTTT.

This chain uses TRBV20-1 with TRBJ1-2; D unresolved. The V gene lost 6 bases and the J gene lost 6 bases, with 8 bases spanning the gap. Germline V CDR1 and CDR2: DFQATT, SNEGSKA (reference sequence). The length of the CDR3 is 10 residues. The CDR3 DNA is TGCAGTGCCGATACCCATGGCTACACCTTC. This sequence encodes CSADTHGYTF.

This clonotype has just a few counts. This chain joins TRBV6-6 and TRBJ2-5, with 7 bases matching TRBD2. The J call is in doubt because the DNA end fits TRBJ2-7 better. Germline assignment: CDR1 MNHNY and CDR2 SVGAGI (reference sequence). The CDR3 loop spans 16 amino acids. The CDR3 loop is CASSLGRSGVSYEQYF. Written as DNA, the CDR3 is TGTGCCAGCAGTTTGGGGAGGAGCGGGGTCTCCTACGAGCAGTACTTC.

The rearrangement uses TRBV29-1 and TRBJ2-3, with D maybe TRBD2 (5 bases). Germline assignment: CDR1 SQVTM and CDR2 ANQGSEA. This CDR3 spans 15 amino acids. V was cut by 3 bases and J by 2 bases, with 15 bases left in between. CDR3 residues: CSVDLAGGLTDTQYF. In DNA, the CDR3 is TGCAGCGTTGACCTGGCGGGCGGGCTCACAGATACGCAGTATTTT.

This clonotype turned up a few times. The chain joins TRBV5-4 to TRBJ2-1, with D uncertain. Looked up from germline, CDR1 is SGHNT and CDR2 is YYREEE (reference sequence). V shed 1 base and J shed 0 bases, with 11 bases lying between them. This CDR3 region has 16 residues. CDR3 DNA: TGTGCCAGCAGCTTGCTTAAGGCCAGCTCCTACAATGAGCAGTTCTTC. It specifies CASSLLKASSYNEQFF.

The CDR3 DNA reads as TGTGCCAGCAGCGAGTACACTTCCACAGATACGCAGTATTTT. It specifies CASSEYTSTDTQYF. This rearrangement joins TRBV7-2 to TRBJ2-3; D gene ambiguous. The CDR3 consists of 14 residues. V lost 5 bases and J lost 2, with 11 bases in between. The germline CDR1 and CDR2 sequences are SGHTA and FQGNSA.

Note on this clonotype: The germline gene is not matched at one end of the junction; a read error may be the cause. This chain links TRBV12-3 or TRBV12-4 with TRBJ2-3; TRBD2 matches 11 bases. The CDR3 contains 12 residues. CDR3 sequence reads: CVTSGSSDAQYF. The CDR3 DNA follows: TGTGTTACTAGCGGGAGTTCAGATGCGCAGTATTTT.

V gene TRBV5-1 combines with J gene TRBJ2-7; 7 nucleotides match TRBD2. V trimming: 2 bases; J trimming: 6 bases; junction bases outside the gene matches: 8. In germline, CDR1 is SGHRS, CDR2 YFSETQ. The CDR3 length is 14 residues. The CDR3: CASSFGTKGLEQYF. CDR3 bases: TGCGCCAGCAGCTTCGGGACTAAAGGCCTCGAGCAGTACTTC.

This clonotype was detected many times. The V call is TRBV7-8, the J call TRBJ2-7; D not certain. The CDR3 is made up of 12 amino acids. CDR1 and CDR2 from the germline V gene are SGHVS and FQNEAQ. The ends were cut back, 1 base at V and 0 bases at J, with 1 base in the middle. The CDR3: CASSLVSYEQYF. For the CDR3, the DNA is TGTGCCAGCAGCTTAGTCTCCTACGAGCAGTACTTC.

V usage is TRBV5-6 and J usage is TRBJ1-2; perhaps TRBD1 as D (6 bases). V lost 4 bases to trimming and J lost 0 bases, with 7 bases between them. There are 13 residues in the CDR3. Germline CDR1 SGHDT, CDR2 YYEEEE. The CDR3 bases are TGTGCCAGCAGCGACAGGACTAACTATGGCTACACCTTC. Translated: CASSDRTNYGYTF.

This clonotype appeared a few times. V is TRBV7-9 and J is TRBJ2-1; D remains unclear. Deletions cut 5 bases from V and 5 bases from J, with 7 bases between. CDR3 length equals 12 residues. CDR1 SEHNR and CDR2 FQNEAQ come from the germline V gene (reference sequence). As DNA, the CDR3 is TGTGCCAGCAGCCATAGAGACAATGAGCAGTTCTTC. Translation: CASSHRDNEQFF.

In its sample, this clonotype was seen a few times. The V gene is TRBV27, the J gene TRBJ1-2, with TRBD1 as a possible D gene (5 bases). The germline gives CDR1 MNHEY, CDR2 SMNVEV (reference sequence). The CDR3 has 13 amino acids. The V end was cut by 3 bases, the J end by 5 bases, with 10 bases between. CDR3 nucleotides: TGTGCCAGCAGTTTCCGGGGGGGTTATGGCTACACCTTC. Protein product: CASSFRGGYGYTF.

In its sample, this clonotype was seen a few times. CDR3 bases: TGTGCCAGCAGTTCGGCCGGCTATAATTCACCCCTCCACTTT. Its translation is CASSSAGYNSPLHF. The chain employs TRBV12-3 or TRBV12-4 and TRBJ1-6; D is uncertain. The CDR3 spans 14 residues. Trimming removed 4 bases from V and 3 bases from J, with 7 bases in between.

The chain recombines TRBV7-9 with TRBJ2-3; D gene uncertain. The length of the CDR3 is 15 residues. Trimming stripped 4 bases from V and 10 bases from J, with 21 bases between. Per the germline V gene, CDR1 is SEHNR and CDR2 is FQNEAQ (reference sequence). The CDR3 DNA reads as TGTGCCAGCAGCTCCCACCTCAGGCCTTCCTTTTCGCAGTATTTT. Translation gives CASSSHLRPSFSQYF.

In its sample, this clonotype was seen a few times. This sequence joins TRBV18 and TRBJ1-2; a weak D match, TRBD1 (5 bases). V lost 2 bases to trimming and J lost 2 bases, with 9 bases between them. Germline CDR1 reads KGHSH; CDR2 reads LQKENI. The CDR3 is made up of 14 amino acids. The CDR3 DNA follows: TGTGCCAGCTCACCAGGGGCAGAGAACTATGGCTACACCTTC. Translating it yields CASSPGAENYGYTF. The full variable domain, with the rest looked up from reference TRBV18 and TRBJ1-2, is NAGVMQNPRHLVRRRGQEARLRCSPMKGHSHVYWYRQLPEEGLKFMVYLQKENIIDESGMPKERFSAEFPKEGPSILRIQQVVRGDSAAYFCASSPGAENYGYTFGSGTRLTVV.

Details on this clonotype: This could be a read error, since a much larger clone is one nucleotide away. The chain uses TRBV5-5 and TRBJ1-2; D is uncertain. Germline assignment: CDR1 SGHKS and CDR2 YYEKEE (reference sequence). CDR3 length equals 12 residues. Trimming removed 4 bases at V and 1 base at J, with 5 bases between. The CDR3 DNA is TGTGCCAGCAGCGCCGGTAACTATGGCTACACCTTC. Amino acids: CASSAGNYGYTF.

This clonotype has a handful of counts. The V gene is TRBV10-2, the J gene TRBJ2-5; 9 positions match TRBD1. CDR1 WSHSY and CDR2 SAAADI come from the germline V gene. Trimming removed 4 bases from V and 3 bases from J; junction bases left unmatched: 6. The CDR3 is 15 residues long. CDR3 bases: TGCGCCAGCAGTGGTAGGAGGGACAGGGAAGAGACCCAGTACTTC. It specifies CASSGRRDREETQYF.

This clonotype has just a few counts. The CDR3 here is CASSLGWVNYGYTF. As DNA, the CDR3 is TGCGCCAGCAGCTTGGGCTGGGTAAACTATGGCTACACCTTC. The V gene is TRBV5-1, the J gene TRBJ1-2; D remains ambiguous. Between the trimmed V and J ends, which lost 0 bases and 2 bases, there was a span of 8 bases. CDR1 and CDR2 from the germline V gene are SGHRS and YFSETQ. The CDR3 loop spans 14 amino acids.

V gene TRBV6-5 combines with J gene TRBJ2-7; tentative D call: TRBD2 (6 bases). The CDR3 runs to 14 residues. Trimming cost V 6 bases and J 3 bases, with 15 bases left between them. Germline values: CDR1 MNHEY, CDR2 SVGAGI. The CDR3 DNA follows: TGTGCCAGCAGCCCCGGCGGGATGATCTACGAGCAGTACTTC. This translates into CASSPGGMIYEQYF.

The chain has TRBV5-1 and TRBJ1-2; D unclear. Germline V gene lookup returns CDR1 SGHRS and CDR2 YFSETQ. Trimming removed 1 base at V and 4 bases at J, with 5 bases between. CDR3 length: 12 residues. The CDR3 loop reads CASSLPSYGYTF. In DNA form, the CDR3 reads TGCGCCAGCAGCTTGCCCAGCTATGGCTACACCTTC.

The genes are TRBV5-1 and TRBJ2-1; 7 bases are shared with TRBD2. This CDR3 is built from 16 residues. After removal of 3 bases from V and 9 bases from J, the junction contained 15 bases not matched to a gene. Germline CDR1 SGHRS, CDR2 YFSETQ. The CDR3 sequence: CASSSQRGAFPGEQFF. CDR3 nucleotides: TGCGCCAGCAGCTCCCAGCGGGGAGCCTTCCCCGGTGAGCAGTTCTTC.

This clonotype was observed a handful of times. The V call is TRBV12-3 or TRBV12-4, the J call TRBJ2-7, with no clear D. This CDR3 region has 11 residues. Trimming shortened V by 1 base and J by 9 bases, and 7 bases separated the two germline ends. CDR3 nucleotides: TGTGCCAGCAGTTTAGGTACCGGGCAGTACTTC. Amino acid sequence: CASSLGTGQYF.

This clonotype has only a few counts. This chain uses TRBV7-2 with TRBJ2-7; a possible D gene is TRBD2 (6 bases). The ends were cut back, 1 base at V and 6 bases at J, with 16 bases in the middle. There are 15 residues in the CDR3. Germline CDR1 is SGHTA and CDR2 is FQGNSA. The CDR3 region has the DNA TGTGCCAGCAGCTTAGGTAGAACGCTTAGCGGCGAGCAGTACTTC. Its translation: CASSLGRTLSGEQYF.

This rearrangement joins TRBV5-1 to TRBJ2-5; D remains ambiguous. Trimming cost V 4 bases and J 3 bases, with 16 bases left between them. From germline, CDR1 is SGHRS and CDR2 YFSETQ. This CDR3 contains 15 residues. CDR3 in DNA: TGCGCCAGCAGCCCCCGCCCGGACGGAAAAGAGACCCAGTACTTC. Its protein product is CASSPRPDGKETQYF.

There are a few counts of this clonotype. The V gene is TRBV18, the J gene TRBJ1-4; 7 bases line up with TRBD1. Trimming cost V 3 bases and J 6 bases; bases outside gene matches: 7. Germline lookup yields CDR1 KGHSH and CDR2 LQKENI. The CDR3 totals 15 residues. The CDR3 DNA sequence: TGTGCCAGCTCACCGACACAAACAGGGGATGAAAAACTGTTTTTT. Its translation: CASSPTQTGDEKLFF.

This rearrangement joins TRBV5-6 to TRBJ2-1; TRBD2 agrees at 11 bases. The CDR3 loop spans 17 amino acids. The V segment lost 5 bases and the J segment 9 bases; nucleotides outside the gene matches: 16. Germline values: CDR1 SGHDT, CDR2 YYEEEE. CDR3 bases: TGTGCCAGCAGTGTTACTCCGGAACTAGCGGGGGAGGGTGAGCAGTTCTTC. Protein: CASSVTPELAGEGEQFF.

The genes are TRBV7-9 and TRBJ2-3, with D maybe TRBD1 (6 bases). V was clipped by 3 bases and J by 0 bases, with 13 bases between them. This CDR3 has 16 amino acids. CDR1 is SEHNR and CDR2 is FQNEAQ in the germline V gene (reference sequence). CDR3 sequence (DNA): TGTGCCAGCAGCTTTCTCCGTCAGGGGAGCACAGATACGCAGTATTTT. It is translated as CASSFLRQGSTDTQYF.

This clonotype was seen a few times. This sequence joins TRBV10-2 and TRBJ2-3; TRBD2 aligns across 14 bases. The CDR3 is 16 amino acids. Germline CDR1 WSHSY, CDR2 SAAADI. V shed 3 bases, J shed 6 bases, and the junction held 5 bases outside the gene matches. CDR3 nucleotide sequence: TGCGCCAGCAGTGAAATGGGACTAGCGGGAGCCGATACGCAGTATTTT. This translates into CASSEMGLAGADTQYF.

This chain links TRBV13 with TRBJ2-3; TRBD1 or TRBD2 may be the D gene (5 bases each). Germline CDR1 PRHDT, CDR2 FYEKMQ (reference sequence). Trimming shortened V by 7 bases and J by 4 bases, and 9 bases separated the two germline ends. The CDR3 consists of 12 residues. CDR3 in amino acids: CASNWGSDTQYF. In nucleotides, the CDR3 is TGTGCCAGCAACTGGGGGTCAGATACGCAGTATTTT. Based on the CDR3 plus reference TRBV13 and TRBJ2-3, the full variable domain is AAGVIQSPRHLIKEKRETATLKCYPIPRHDTVYWYQQGPGQDPQFLISFYEKMQSDKGSIPDRFSAQQFSDYHSELNMSSLELGDSALYFCASNWGSDTQYFGPGTRLTVL.